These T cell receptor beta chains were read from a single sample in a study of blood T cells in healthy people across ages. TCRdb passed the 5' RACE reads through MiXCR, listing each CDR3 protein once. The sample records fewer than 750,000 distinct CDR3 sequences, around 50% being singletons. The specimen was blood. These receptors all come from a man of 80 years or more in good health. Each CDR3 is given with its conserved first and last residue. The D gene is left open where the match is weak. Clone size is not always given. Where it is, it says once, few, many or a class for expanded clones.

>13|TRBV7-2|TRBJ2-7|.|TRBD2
TGTGCCAGCAGCCCTATGACTAGCGGGGACCCGTACTTC
CASSPMTSGDPYF
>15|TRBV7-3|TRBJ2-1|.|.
TGTGCCAGCAGCCCTCGCGGACCGCCCTACAATGAGCAGTTCTTC
CASSPRGPPYNEQFF
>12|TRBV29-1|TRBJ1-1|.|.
TGCAGTTCTTCCTCAGGGAACACTGAAGCTTTCTTT
CSSSSGNTEAFF
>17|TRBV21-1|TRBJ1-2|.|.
TGTGCCAGCAGCAAAGTCGTTAAGAGGAGTCAGTACTATGGCTACACCTTC
CASSKVVKRSQYYGYTF
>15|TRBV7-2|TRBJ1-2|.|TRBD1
TGTGCCAGCAGCCAACTTAGCAGGGGGATCTATGGCTACACCTTC
CASSQLSRGIYGYTF
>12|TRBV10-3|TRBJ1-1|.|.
TGTGCCATCGGCTCAAGGGAGGGGGAAGCTTTCTTT
CAIGSREGEAFF
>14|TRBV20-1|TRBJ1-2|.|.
TGCAGTGGGACAGACAGACCTCGAGCGATGGGCTACACCTTC
CSGTDRPRAMGYTF
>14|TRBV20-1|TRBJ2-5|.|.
TGCAGTGCTAGAGATATGCGGCGAGGTTGGGAGCAGTACTTC
CSARDMRRGWEQYF
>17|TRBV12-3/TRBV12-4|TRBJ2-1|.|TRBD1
TGTGCCAGCAGTTTTGAGGTGGGGGACAGGGGCTACAATGAGCAGTTCTTC
CASSFEVGDRGYNEQFF
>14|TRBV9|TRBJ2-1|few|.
TGTGCCAGCAGCGGGGCGGGAAGGGACAATGAGCAGTTCTTC
CASSGAGRDNEQFF
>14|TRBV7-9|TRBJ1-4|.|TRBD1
TGTGCCAGCAGCGGCAACAGGGGAAGGGAAAAACTGTTTTTT
CASSGNRGREKLFF
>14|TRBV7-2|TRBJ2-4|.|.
TGTGCCAGCAGCCCGACCTATACTTGGAACATTCAGTACTTC
CASSPTYTWNIQYF
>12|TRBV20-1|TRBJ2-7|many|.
TGCAGTGCCACCGGACAGTTCTACGAGCAGTACTTC
CSATGQFYEQYF
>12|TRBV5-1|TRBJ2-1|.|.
TGCGCCAGCAGCTTTTGGAGGAATGAGCAGTTCTTC
CASSFWRNEQFF
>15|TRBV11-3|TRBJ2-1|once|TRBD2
TGTGCCAGCAGCTTGAGACTAGCGTCCGTAGATGGGCAGTTCTTC
CASSLRLASVDGQFF
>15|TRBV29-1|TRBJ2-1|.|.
TGCAGCGTTGAAGTGGCGCACAGGCCCACCTACGAGCAGTTCTTC
CSVEVAHRPTYEQFF
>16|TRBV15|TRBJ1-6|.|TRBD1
TGTGCCACCAGCAGAGATAGGGACAGGCGCCAATCACCCCTCCACTTT
CATSRDRDRRQSPLHF
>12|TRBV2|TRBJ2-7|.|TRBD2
TGTGCCAGTGGGGGGGGTGGAGCCGAGCAGTACTTC
CASGGGGAEQYF
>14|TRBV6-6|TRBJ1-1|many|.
TGTGCCAGCAGTTACGGTCAAACGCTCCCTGAAGCTTTCTTT
CASSYGQTLPEAFF
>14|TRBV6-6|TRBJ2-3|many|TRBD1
TGTGCCAGCAGTGAGCTCCAGGGGGCAGATACGCAGTATTTT
CASSELQGADTQYF
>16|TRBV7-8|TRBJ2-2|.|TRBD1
TGTGCCAGCAGCTTGCAGGGGACAGGGCACGCCGGGGAGCTGTTTTTT
CASSLQGTGHAGELFF
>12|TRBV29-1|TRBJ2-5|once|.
TGCAGCGTCCGTAACCCCGGGGAGACCCAGTACTTC
CSVRNPGETQYF
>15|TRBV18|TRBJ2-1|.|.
TGTGCCAGCTCACCAGCGCCGGGGATTAGGGATGAGCAGTTCTTC
CASSPAPGIRDEQFF
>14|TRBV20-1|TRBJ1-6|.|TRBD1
TGCAGTGCTATAGGGACAGGGGAAAATTCACCCCTCCACTTT
CSAIGTGENSPLHF
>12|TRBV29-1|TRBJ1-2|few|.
TGCAGCGTTGAGATGCAGGCCTATGGCTACACCTTC
CSVEMQAYGYTF
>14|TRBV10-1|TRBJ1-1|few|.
TGCGCCAGCAGCGGGGATTCGGGCGGCACTGAAGCTTTCTTT
CASSGDSGGTEAFF
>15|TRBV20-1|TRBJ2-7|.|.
TGCAGTGCTAGATATAGCGGAAGACTCTCCTACGAGCAGTACTTC
CSARYSGRLSYEQYF
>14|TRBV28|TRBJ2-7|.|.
TGTGCCAGCAGTTTCTCGGGATCCCGCTACGAGCAGTACTTC
CASSFSGSRYEQYF
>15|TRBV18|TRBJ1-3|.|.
TGTGCCAGCTCACCAGACCAGCGATCTGGAAGCACCATATATTTT
CASSPDQRSGSTIYF
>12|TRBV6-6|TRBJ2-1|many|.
TGTGCCAGCAGTTACGGGACTTTAGAGCAGTTCTTC
CASSYGTLEQFF
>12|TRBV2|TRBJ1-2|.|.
TGTGCCAGCAGTGAATTGGGCGATGGCTACACCTTC
CASSELGDGYTF
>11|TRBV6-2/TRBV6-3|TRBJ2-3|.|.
TGTGCCTTAGGAAGGGGGGATACGCAGTATTTT
CALGRGDTQYF
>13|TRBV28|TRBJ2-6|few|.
TGTGCCAGCAGTCCCCCAGGGGTGGGGCTCCTGACTTTC
CASSPPGVGLLTF
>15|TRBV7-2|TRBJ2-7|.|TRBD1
TGTGCCAGCAGCCCCCGACAGGGGACGTCCTACGAGCAGTACTTC
CASSPRQGTSYEQYF
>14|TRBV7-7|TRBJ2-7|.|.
TGTGCTAGCAGCACGGGGTTCCCCCCCTACGAGCAGTACTTC
CASSTGFPPYEQYF